These 9 T cell receptor beta chains originate from one sample sequenced in a study of early T cells in non-severe SARS-CoV-2 infection. TCRdb re-called the 5' RACE reads with MiXCR, one entry per CDR3 protein. The table has about 77,000 distinct CDR3 sequences, 15% to 20% seen once. The sample was whole blood. The receptors come from an adult who was a healthcare worker with PCR-confirmed SARS-CoV-2 infection or an uninfected control (not recorded which).

This clonotype was observed a handful of times. This rearrangement joins TRBV5-1 to TRBJ2-7, with D tentatively TRBD1 (6 bases). The germline CDR1 and CDR2 sequences are SGHRS and YFSETQ. Deletions cut 7 bases from V and 3 bases from J, with 11 bases between. The CDR3 is made up of 12 amino acids. In DNA form, the CDR3 reads TGCGCCAGCGGACAAGGGGGCTACGAGCAGTACTTC. It encodes CASGQGGYEQYF.

V is TRBV12-3 or TRBV12-4 and J is TRBJ1-5, with D uncertain. The length of the CDR3 is 16 residues. V lost 1 base, J lost 2 bases, and 12 bases lay in between. Written as DNA, the CDR3 is TGTGCCAGCAGTTTAGTCCAGACTTCTGGCAATCAGCCCCAGCATTTT. Its translation is CASSLVQTSGNQPQHF.

This clonotype was counted a few times. The chain combines TRBV29-1 with TRBJ2-1; D gene unclear. Looked up from germline, CDR1 is SQVTM and CDR2 is ANQGSEA. The V end lost 5 bases, the J end lost 2 bases, and 16 bases lay between the germline ends. This CDR3 spans 15 amino acids. The CDR3 DNA sequence: TGCAGCGTTCCCCGCGTAGGGTTGCCCTACAATGAGCAGTTCTTC. Translated: CSVPRVGLPYNEQFF.

The rearrangement links TRBV29-1 to TRBJ1-5; D gene uncertain. Germline V CDR1 and CDR2: SQVTM, ANQGSEA. Trimming removed 4 bases at V and 5 bases at J, with 9 bases between. CDR3 length: 12 residues. The CDR3 DNA follows: TGCAGCGTTGTATGGTCGGATCAGCCCCAGCATTTT. Its translation: CSVVWSDQPQHF.

The V call is TRBV6-1, the J call TRBJ1-1; D remains ambiguous. The CDR3 has 14 amino acids. Per germline, CDR1 MNHNS and CDR2 SASEGT. V was shortened by 6 bases and J by 8 bases, with 19 bases between the two germline ends. The CDR3 bases are TGTGCCAGCAGATTGGACGAAGTCCGATTGGAAGCTTTCTTT. It yields the protein CASRLDEVRLEAFF.

This chain uses TRBV20-1 with TRBJ2-7, with 8 bases identical to TRBD2. CDR1 is DFQATT and CDR2 is SNEGSKA in the germline V gene (reference sequence). The CDR3 is 14 amino acids. Unmatched junction bases numbered 7, after V lost 2 bases and J lost 4 bases. CDR3 amino acids: CSARLREGLYEQYF. The CDR3 nucleotides read TGCAGTGCTAGATTACGGGAGGGCCTTTACGAGCAGTACTTC.

This clonotype was seen more than once but under ten times. This sequence joins TRBV5-1 and TRBJ2-1; D uncertain. Germline V gives CDR1 SGHRS, CDR2 YFSETQ. The CDR3 loop spans 14 amino acids. V was cut by 5 bases and J by 6 bases, with 15 bases left in between. DNA of the CDR3: TGCGCCAGCAGGTTGTACCTTCCGCCCAATGAGCAGTTCTTC. Its protein is CASRLYLPPNEQFF. The full variable domain, in which reference TRBV5-1 and TRBJ2-1 provide the parts outside the CDR3, is KAGVTQTPRYLIKTRGQQVTLSCSPISGHRSVSWYQQTPGQGLQFLFEYFSETQRNKGNFPGRFSGRQFSNSRSEMNVSTLELGDSALYLCASRLYLPPNEQFFGPGTRLTVL.

There are a few counts of this clonotype. V gene TRBV11-3 combines with J gene TRBJ2-2, with D maybe TRBD1 (5 bases). Germline CDR1 and CDR2: SGHNT and YENEEA. Trimming shortened V by 1 base and J by 4 bases, and 7 bases separated the two germline ends. The CDR3 length is 14 residues. CDR3 in amino acids: CASSLVQATGELFF. The CDR3 DNA sequence: TGTGCCAGCAGCTTAGTACAGGCCACCGGGGAGCTGTTTTTT. The full variable domain, in which reference TRBV11-3 and TRBJ2-2 provide the parts outside the CDR3, is EAGVVQSPRYKIIEKKQPVAFWCNPISGHNTLYWYLQNLGQGPELLIRYENEEAVDDSQLPKDRFSAERLKGVDSTLKIQPAELGDSAVYLCASSLVQATGELFFGEGSRLTVL.

The CDR3 loop is CASSLDRVGGAQHF. The CDR3, as DNA: TGTGCCAGCAGCTTGGACAGGGTAGGAGGAGCCCAGCATTTT. The J gene is TRBJ1-5, the V gene TRBV7-9, with TRBD1 matching over 8 bases. V lost 3 bases, J lost 11 bases, and 9 bases stayed unmatched. The CDR3 is made up of 14 amino acids. Germline CDR1 SEHNR, CDR2 FQNEAQ (reference sequence).